The clone carrying this TCR beta chain was seen repeatedly, ten times or more. The sample is drawn from a study of T-cell reconstitution after alpha-beta-depleted transplantation in children. Deletions cut 3 bases from V and 1 base from J, with 17 bases between. CDR1 SEHNR and CDR2 FQNEAQ come from the germline V gene (reference sequence). CDR3 length equals 17 residues. A library of TCRbeta sequences, prepared with unique molecular identifiers, was generated. TCRdb used MiXCR to reprocess the PCR reads, holding one entry per CDR3 protein. The data show more than 200,000 distinct CDR3 sequences, approximately 9.9% seen once.

The clonotype comes from a human donor who donated a stem cell graft to a child with SCID. The source was PBMCs from the stem cell graft donor, collected from the stem cell graft. This chain links TRBV7-9 with TRBJ2-3; perhaps TRBD2 as D (6 bases). DNA of the CDR3: TGTGCCAGCAGCTTGCAAATTGGCGGGGCAGGCACAGATACGCAGTATTTT. Its protein is CASSLQIGGAGTDTQYF.